This T cell receptor (beta chain) is from a study of blood T cell repertoires in COVID-19. About the research overall: From the United States, Italy and Spain came samples of acute and convalescent COVID-19.

Libraries were prepared by immunoSEQ multiplex PCR; TCRdb keeps only in-frame clonotypes and omits some of them. Of roughly 99,000 clones in the sample, roughly 90% were seen once. The germline gives CDR1 SGHTA, CDR2 FQGNSA. This CDR3 is built from 15 residues. The junction had 5 bases not matched to a gene; V was cut back by 4 bases and J by 4 bases. Only one count was recorded for this clone. This TCR was sampled from a man in his forties with active or convalescent COVID-19. The sequenced material came from peripheral blood. The rearrangement uses TRBV7-2 and TRBJ1-5; 9 nucleotides match TRBD1. The CDR3 region is CASSSGTGLNQPQHF. Here the CDR3 DNA reads TGTGCCAGCAGCTCAGGGACAGGGCTGAATCAGCCCCAGCATTTT.